A single sample is the source of the 11 T cell receptor beta chains below, sequenced in a study of T cell responses to AZD1222 COVID-19 vaccine. Measured with immunoSEQ multiplex PCR; TCRdb has only the in-frame clones, and not every one. The sample carries about 150,000 clones, 90% to 95% recorded once. The material was peripheral blood, obtained on day 0 of AZD1222 vaccination. Receptors originate from an adult in good health.

As to this clone: The junction and the germline gene differ at one end; a read error may be behind it. V usage is TRBV12-3 or TRBV12-4 and J usage is TRBJ2-1; D call uncertain. CDR3 size: 8 residues. CDR3 in DNA: TGTGCCATCTCCCCTGGGGTCTTC. As protein: CAISPGVF.

The rearrangement uses TRBV6-1 and TRBJ2-7; TRBD1 matches at 9 bases. The CDR3 consists of 15 residues. The V gene's germline CDR1 is MNHNS and CDR2 SASEGT. The V gene end was trimmed by 6 bases and the J gene end by 2 bases; junction bases not matched to a gene: 8. The DNA for the CDR3 is TGTGCCAGCAGAGAACCGGGACAGGGAACCTACGAGCAGTACTTC. This codes for CASREPGQGTYEQYF.

The gene calls are TRBV24-1 and TRBJ2-3, with TRBD2 matching 7 bases. CDR1 is KGHDR and CDR2 is SFDVKD in the germline V gene. This CDR3 is 15 amino acids long. After removal of 0 bases from V and 5 bases from J, the junction contained 4 bases not matched to a gene. The CDR3 nucleotides are TGTGCCACCAGTGATTTGGCGGGGGACGTAGATACGCAGTATTTT. Translating gives CATSDLAGDVDTQYF.

The chain carries TRBV19 and TRBJ1-4; the match to TRBD1 covers 7 bases. Trimming at V came to 6 bases and at J to 4 bases, leaving 5 bases not matched to a gene. CDR1 LNHDA and CDR2 SQIVND come from the germline V gene (reference sequence). There are 14 residues in the CDR3. The CDR3 protein is CASSNRGGNEKLFF. CDR3 DNA: TGTGCCAGTAGCAACAGGGGAGGTAATGAAAAACTGTTTTTT. The full variable domain, in which reference TRBV19 and TRBJ1-4 provide the parts outside the CDR3, is DGGITQSPKYLFRKEGQNVTLSCEQNLNHDAMYWYRQDPGQGLRLIYYSQIVNDFQKGDIAEGYSVSREKKESFPLTVTSAQKNPTAFYLCASSNRGGNEKLFFGSGTQLSVL.

The chain uses TRBV11-2 and TRBJ1-1; D may be TRBD1 (5 bases). V was pared by 3 bases and J by 6 bases, with 14 bases between. This CDR3 has 14 residues. Germline CDR1 and CDR2: SGHAT and FQNNGV. CDR3 bases: TGTGCCAGCAGCTTCAACGCAGGGTGGGCTGAAGCTTTCTTT. This sequence encodes CASSFNAGWAEAFF.

The J gene is TRBJ2-5, the V gene TRBV5-1, with 10 bases aligning to TRBD1. V lost 4 bases and J lost 5; bases outside the gene matches: 5. The CDR3 length is 14 residues. Germline CDR1 reads SGHRS; CDR2 reads YFSETQ. The CDR3 DNA sequence: TGCGCCAGCAGCCACGACAGGGGGCTTGAGACCCAGTACTTC. Protein product: CASSHDRGLETQYF.

The genes are TRBV7-3 and TRBJ2-2; D is possibly TRBD2 (5 bases). Germline V lookup: CDR1 SGHTA, CDR2 FQGTGA. V gave up 3 bases and J gave up 5 bases, with 7 bases separating them. The CDR3 is 13 residues long. The chain's CDR3 is CASSLRGTGELFF. As DNA, the CDR3 is TGTGCCAGCAGCTTGCGCGGGACCGGGGAGCTGTTTTTT.

The chain links TRBV28 to TRBJ2-5; 10 positions match TRBD2. Germline V lookup: CDR1 MDHEN, CDR2 SYDVKM. CDR3 size: 15 residues. J lost 2 bases, V lost 7 bases, and 7 bases had no gene match. The CDR3 loop is CASTRLAGAQETQYF. As DNA, the CDR3 is TGTGCCAGCACCCGACTAGCGGGCGCACAAGAGACCCAGTACTTC.

This sequence joins TRBV6-5 and TRBJ1-2, with unresolved D. This CDR3 has 11 residues. CDR1 MNHEY and CDR2 SVGAGI come from the germline V gene. The V gene lost 6 bases and the J gene lost 4 bases, with 6 bases spanning the gap. The CDR3 nucleotides read TGTGCCAGCAGCGGAGGCTATGGCTACACCTTC. Translated, it gives CASSGGYGYTF.

The chain uses TRBV11-2 and TRBJ1-1; D remains unclear. V was shortened by 1 base and J by 5 bases, with 11 bases between the two germline ends. Germline values: CDR1 SGHAT, CDR2 FQNNGV. The CDR3 totals 14 residues. CDR3 DNA: TGTGCCAGCAGCTTAGGACCCCTACGAACTGAAGCTTTCTTT. As protein: CASSLGPLRTEAFF.

The chain combines TRBV11-2 with TRBJ2-2; 11 nucleotides align to TRBD2. This CDR3 has 18 amino acids. Per germline, CDR1 SGHAT and CDR2 FQNNGV. The trim removed 4 bases at V and 4 bases at J, leaving 11 bases unmatched. The CDR3 DNA follows: TGTGCCAGCAGCTCCACGCTACTAGCGGGAGTCGGCACCGGGGAGCTGTTTTTT. This translates into CASSSTLLAGVGTGELFF.